This entry is about one TCR beta chain. This specimen belongs to a study of T cell responses to AZD1222 COVID-19 vaccine. Some clones are missing from TCRdb's copy, which holds only in-frame ones; the method was immunoSEQ multiplex PCR. Of around 130,000 clones in the sample, roughly 87% were seen once. Losses at the gene ends were 0 bases for V and 5 bases for J; bases not matched to a gene: 1. CDR1 is SGHRS and CDR2 is YFSETQ in the germline V gene. The CDR3 has 15 amino acids. V is TRBV5-1 and J is TRBJ2-1; TRBD2 matches 11 bases. This TCR was recovered from an adult who received the AZD1222 COVID-19 vaccine. Specimen: peripheral blood, collected 28 days after the second AZD1222 dose. CDR3 in amino acids: CASSLVAGGDNEQFF. Here the CDR3 DNA reads TGCGCCAGCAGCTTGGTAGCGGGAGGGGACAATGAGCAGTTCTTC.